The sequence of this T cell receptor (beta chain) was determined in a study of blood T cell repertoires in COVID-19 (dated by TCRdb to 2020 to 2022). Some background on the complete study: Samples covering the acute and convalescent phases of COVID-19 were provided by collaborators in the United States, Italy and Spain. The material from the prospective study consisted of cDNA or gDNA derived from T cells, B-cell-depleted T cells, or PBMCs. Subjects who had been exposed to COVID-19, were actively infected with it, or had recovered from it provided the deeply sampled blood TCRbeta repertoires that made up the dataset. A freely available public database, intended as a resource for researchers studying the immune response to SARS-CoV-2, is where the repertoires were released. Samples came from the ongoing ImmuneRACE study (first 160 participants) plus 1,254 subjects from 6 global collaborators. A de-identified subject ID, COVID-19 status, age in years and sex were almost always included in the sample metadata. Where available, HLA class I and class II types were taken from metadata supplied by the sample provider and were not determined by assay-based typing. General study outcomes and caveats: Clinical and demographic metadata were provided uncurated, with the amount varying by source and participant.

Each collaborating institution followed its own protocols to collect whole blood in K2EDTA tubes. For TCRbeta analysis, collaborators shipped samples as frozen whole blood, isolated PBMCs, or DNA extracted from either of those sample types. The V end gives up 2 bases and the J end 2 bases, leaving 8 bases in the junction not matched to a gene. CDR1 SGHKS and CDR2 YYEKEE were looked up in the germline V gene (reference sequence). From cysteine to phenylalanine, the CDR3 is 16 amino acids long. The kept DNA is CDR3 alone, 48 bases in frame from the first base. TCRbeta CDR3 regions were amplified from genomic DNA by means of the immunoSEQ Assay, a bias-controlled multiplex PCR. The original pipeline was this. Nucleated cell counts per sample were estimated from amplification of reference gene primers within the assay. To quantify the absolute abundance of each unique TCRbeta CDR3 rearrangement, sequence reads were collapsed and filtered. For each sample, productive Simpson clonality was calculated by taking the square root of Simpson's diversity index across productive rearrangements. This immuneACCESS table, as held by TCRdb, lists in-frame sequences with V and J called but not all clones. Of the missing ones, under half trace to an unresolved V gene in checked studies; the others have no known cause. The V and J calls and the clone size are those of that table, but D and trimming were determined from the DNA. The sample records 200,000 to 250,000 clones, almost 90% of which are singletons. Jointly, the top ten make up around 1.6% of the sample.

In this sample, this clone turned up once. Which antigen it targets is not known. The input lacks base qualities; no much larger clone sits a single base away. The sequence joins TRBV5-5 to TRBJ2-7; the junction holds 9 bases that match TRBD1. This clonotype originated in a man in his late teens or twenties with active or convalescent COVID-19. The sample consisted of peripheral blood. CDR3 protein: CASSFGTGQGTYEQYF. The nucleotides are TGTGCCAGCAGCTTCGGGACAGGGCAGGGGACCTACGAGCAGTACTTC.